The 24 T cell receptor beta chains listed next were all sequenced from one sample in a study of tissue T cells after allogeneic stem cell transplantation (dated 2022 in TCRdb). Libraries came from the immunoSEQ multiplex PCR assay. Held by TCRdb, this immuneACCESS table contains in-frame sequences only and omits some clones. Under half of the omission traces to an unresolved V gene where checked; the cause of the rest is unknown. This sample lists 5,000 to 6,000 clones; under 60% were detected once. Roughly 40% of the sample comes from the top ten. Read against the paper, the sample's time point label means: mouse harvest day 14 after allogeneic transplant. Each mouse graft consisted of 10^7 T-cell-depleted bone marrow cells plus 10^6 splenic CD5+ T cells and was given by tail vein injection. What was sequenced was gut tissue. These receptors all stem from a female BALB/c mouse given C57BL/6 T cells with graft-versus-host disease after an allogeneic hematopoietic cell transplant.

About this clone: The germline and genes are mouse ones. The read falls 1 residue short of the CDR3 end, and the missing part is taken from the germline J gene. The chain employs TRBV26 and TRBJ1-2; TRBD1 aligns across 9 bases. Germline V gene sequence: CDR1 KGHPV, CDR2 FQNQEV (reference sequence). With V trimmed by 4 bases and J by 0 bases, 0 bases remained unmatched. The CDR3 has 14 residues. The part of the CDR3 DNA that was read is TGTGCCAGCAGTCGGACAGGGGCAAACTCCGACTACACC. Translation gives CASSRTGANSDYT. The CDR3 reads in full as CASSRTGANSDYTF.

In this sample, this clone is medium-sized. The gene names here belong to mouse. The CDR3 end falls 1 residue outside the read, so it is completed with the germline J gene. This chain links TRBV29 with TRBJ2-7; no definite D call. The germline V and J ends were trimmed by 4 bases and 6 bases, with 7 bases remaining between them. There are 11 residues in the CDR3. The germline gives CDR1 MSHET, CDR2 SYDVDS. The part of the CDR3 DNA that was read is TGTGCTAGCAGTTCGGGGTTTGAACAGTAC. Its protein is CASSSGFEQY. The full CDR3 sequence reads CASSSGFEQYF. Supplemented by reference TRBV29 and TRBJ2-7, the full variable domain reads DMKVTQMPRYLIKRMGENVLLECGQDMSHETMYWYRQDPGLGLQLIYISYDVDSNSEGDIPKGYRVSRKKREHFSLILDSAKTNQTSVYFCASSSGFEQYFGPGTRLTVL.

This clone is labeled as medium-sized. Mouse germline and gene names are used. The DNA ends 1 residue before the CDR3 does, and the rest of the CDR3 is filled in from the germline J gene. This rearrangement joins TRBV15 to TRBJ2-7; 9 bases are shared with TRBD1. V shed 5 bases and J 7 bases; nucleotides not matched to a gene: 6. CDR3 length: 13 residues. CDR1 is SGHND, CDR2 FRSKSL, per germline. The sequenced part of the CDR3 DNA is TGTGCCAGCAGTCCCGGGACAGGGATGGAACAGTAC. This encodes CASSPGTGMEQY. The complete CDR3 reads CASSPGTGMEQYF.

Turning to this clone: Gene names are mouse gene names. The read is 1 residue too short to cover the CDR3 end, so that end is filled in from the germline J gene. The chain couples TRBV16 to TRBJ2-5; 8 bases are shared with TRBD2. With V trimmed by 3 bases and J by 2 bases, 4 bases remained unmatched. Germline values: CDR1 SGHSA, CDR2 FRNQAP. This CDR3 spans 15 amino acids. The CDR3 bases that were read are TGTGCAAGCAGCTTGGGGGGGCGCCCCCAAGACACCCAGTAC. It specifies CASSLGGRPQDTQY. The CDR3 reads in full as CASSLGGRPQDTQYF.

This clone was seen a handful of times. Here the gene names and germline are mouse. The read ends 1 residue shy of where the CDR3 ends; the end is completed using the germline J gene. Other DNA sequences in the same sample also yield this CDR3. The chain recombines TRBV26 with TRBJ1-2; D is unclear. V lost 2 bases and J lost 1, with 2 bases in between. CDR1 and CDR2 (germline): KGHPV, FQNQEV (reference sequence). There are 12 residues in the CDR3. Partial CDR3 DNA: TGTGCCAGCAGTCTGCAAAACTCCGACTACACC. It yields the protein CASSLQNSDYT. The whole CDR3 sequence is CASSLQNSDYTF.

Note on this clone: Gene names are the mouse ones. The CDR3 end falls 1 residue outside the read, so it is completed with the germline J gene. This sequence joins TRBV23 and TRBJ2-5. Germline V CDR1 and CDR2: KGHTA, FQNQQP. CDR3 length: 12 amino acids. The CDR3 loop is CSSSQSQDTQYF. Incomplete CDR3 DNA: TGCTCCAGCAGTCAATCCCAAGACACCCAGTAC.

Comments on this clone: Gene names follow the mouse nomenclature. The read finishes 1 residue shy of the CDR3 end, and the germline J gene is used to complete it. This chain connects TRBV12-1 to TRBJ1-1; 7 bases are a match to TRBD1. Losses at the gene ends were 2 bases for V and 1 base for J; bases not matched to a gene: 3. Germline V gives CDR1 SGHSN, CDR2 HYEKVE. The CDR3 length is 14 residues. The CDR3 bases that were read are TGTGCCAGCTCTCGACAGGGAAGGAACACAGAAGTCTTC. It specifies CASSRQGRNTEVF. The entire CDR3 is CASSRQGRNTEVFF.

Remarks on this clone: Mouse germline and gene names are used. The read halts 1 residue ahead of the CDR3 end, with the missing end drawn from the germline J gene. The identical CDR3 is also encoded by other nucleotide sequences in the sample. The rearrangement uses TRBV5 and TRBJ1-3; 9 bases match TRBD1. Germline CDR1 is LGHNA and CDR2 is YNLKQL (reference sequence). The CDR3 loop spans 15 amino acids. V dropped 1 base and J dropped 4; count of bases not matched to a gene: 2. The CDR3 DNA, read in part, is TGTGCCAGCAGCCAAGGGACAGGGGTGGGAAATACGCTCTAT. It encodes CASSQGTGVGNTLY. The full CDR3 protein reads CASSQGTGVGNTLYF.

On this clone itself: All gene names here are mouse names. From the germline J gene comes the end of the CDR3, since the read stops 1 residue before it. This chain links TRBV26 with TRBJ1-4; no clear D. The CDR3 runs 12 residues. Looked up from germline, CDR1 is KGHPV and CDR2 is FQNQEV (reference sequence). Trimming removed 0 bases from V and 7 bases from J, with 3 bases in between. The CDR3 bases that were read are TGTGCCAGCAGTCTGTCCGGCGAAAGATTATTT. As protein: CASSLSGERLF. The whole CDR3 sequence reads CASSLSGERLFF.

Details on this clone: Gene names follow the mouse nomenclature. The sequenced fragment ends 1 residue before the CDR3 boundary, so the rest is inferred from the germline J gene. The chain uses TRBV3 and TRBJ1-1, with 7 bases fitting TRBD1. V lost 4 bases to trimming and J lost 0 bases; unmatched junction nucleotides: 2. CDR3 length: 14 residues. The germline CDR1 and CDR2 sequences are SNHLY and FYNGKV (reference sequence). The CDR3 bases that were read are TGTGCCAGCAGCTCCGGGACAGCAAACACAGAAGTCTTC. Protein: CASSSGTANTEVF. The CDR3 reads in full as CASSSGTANTEVFF.

Points on this clone: These gene names are mouse names. The CDR3 goes on 1 residue after the read ends, and that part is filled in from the germline J gene. V gene TRBV2 combines with J gene TRBJ1-6, with 7 bases that match TRBD1. TRBJ1-6 is flagged as an ORF with uncertain function. V gave up 1 base and J gave up 5 bases; unmatched junction bases: 2. The CDR3 length is 15 residues. Germline CDR1 reads LGHNA; CDR2 reads YSYQKL. CDR3 DNA (partial): TGTGCCAGCAGCCAAGCCGGGACAGATAATTCGCCCCTCTAC. It is translated as CASSQAGTDNSPLY. The CDR3 in full is CASSQAGTDNSPLYF.

This clone showed up just once. Gene names denote mouse genes. The read terminates 1 residue before the CDR3 end, so the remaining end is supplied by the germline J gene. The chain couples TRBV26 to TRBJ1-6; no definite D call. TRBJ1-6 is treated as an ORF (open reading frame) with a function not yet certain. Germline CDR1 and CDR2: KGHPV and FQNQEV (reference sequence). V was cut by 3 bases and J by 0 bases, with 6 bases left in between. The CDR3 is 15 amino acids. The sequenced CDR3 bases are TGTGCCAGCAGTCTCGACAATTCCTATAATTCGCCCCTCTAC. Its translation: CASSLDNSYNSPLY. The whole CDR3 protein reads CASSLDNSYNSPLYF.

As concerns this clone: Genes here carry mouse names. With the read ending 1 residue before the CDR3 end, the germline J gene is used to fill in that end. The J gene is TRBJ1-1, the V gene TRBV23; no check of the table's D call, TRBD1, against the DNA was made. The CDR3 is made up of 15 amino acids. Germline-derived CDR1 and CDR2 are KGHTA and FQNQQP. CDR3 bases read: TGCTCCAGCAGTCAATCGCCACACATAAACACAGAAGTCTTC. Its protein product is CSSSQSPHINTEVF. The entire CDR3 sequence reads CSSSQSPHINTEVFF.

A note on this clone: Mouse gene names apply. The CDR3 goes on 1 residue after the read ends, and that part is filled in from the germline J gene. The chain links TRBV26 to TRBJ2-2; no clear D. In germline, CDR1 is KGHPV, CDR2 FQNQEV (reference sequence). This CDR3 has 14 residues. Trimming removed 0 bases at V and 3 bases at J, with 5 bases between. Partial CDR3 DNA: TGTGCCAGCAGTCTGTCAGGGTACACCGGGCAGCTCTAC. Its protein is CASSLSGYTGQLY. The full-length CDR3 reads as CASSLSGYTGQLYF.

On this clone itself: Gene names refer to mouse genes. The CDR3 end is not reached by the read, which stops 1 residue before it; the germline J gene fills it in. The chain combines TRBV1 with TRBJ2-7; 12 bases are shared with TRBD1. This CDR3 spans 14 amino acids. With V trimmed by 4 bases and J by 7 bases, 5 bases remained unmatched. The germline V gene encodes CDR1 NSQYPW and CDR2 LRSPGD (reference sequence). CDR3 protein: CTCSGRDRGLEQYF. Partial CDR3 DNA: TGCACCTGCAGTGGCCGGGACAGGGGGCTCGAACAGTAC.

As to this clone: Genes and germline are mouse. Sequencing ends 1 residue short of the CDR3 end; the germline J gene provides the rest. This chain uses TRBV4 with TRBJ2-5; D is undetermined. The length of the CDR3 is 11 residues. Germline CDR1 is LGHDT and CDR2 is YNNKQL (reference sequence). V dropped 4 bases and J dropped 6 bases, with 5 bases sitting between them. CDR3 DNA (partial): TGTGCCAGCAGCTCCCCGGACACCCAGTAC. Amino acids: CASSSPDTQY. The CDR3 as a whole reads CASSSPDTQYF.

In its sample, this clone is medium-sized. The genes are named according to mouse. The read falls 1 residue short of the CDR3 end, and the missing part is taken from the germline J gene. The chain employs TRBV12-1 and TRBJ2-7, with 9 positions matching TRBD2. V shed 0 bases, J shed 4 bases, and the junction held 0 bases outside the gene matches. The length of the CDR3 is 13 residues. Per the germline V gene, CDR1 is SGHSN and CDR2 is HYEKVE. CDR3 in amino acids: CASSLDWGYEQYF. The CDR3 bases that were read are TGTGCCAGCTCTCTCGACTGGGGGTATGAACAGTAC. The variable domain in full, with the rest retrieved from reference TRBV12-1 and TRBJ2-7, is DSGVVQSPRHIIKEKGGRSVLTCIPISGHSNVVWYQQTLGKELKFLIQHYEKVERDKGFLPSRFSVQQFDDYHSEMNMSALELEDSAMYFCASSLDWGYEQYFGPGTRLTVL.

Worth noting for this clone: The gene symbols are mouse symbols. The sequenced fragment ends 1 residue before the CDR3 boundary, so the rest is inferred from the germline J gene. This rearrangement joins TRBV24 to TRBJ2-1; TRBD2 agrees at 9 bases. The V gene's germline CDR1 is KGHTA and CDR2 FRNEEI. Losses at the gene ends were 1 base for V and 6 bases for J; bases not matched to a gene: 1. The length of the CDR3 is 14 residues. CDR3 DNA, as far as it was read: TGTGCCAGCAGTCTGTTGGGGGGGCGTGCTGAGCAGTTC. Amino acid sequence: CASSLLGGRAEQF. The entire CDR3 protein reads CASSLLGGRAEQFF.

This clone was seen a few times. Gene names and germline match the mouse. The CDR3 extends 1 residue past the end of the read, so its final part is completed from the germline J gene. V usage is TRBV3 and J usage is TRBJ2-3; 11 nucleotides align to TRBD2. There are 15 residues in the CDR3. The germline V gene encodes CDR1 SNHLY and CDR2 FYNGKV (reference sequence). V was clipped by 5 bases and J by 3 bases; unmatched bases: 4. The CDR3 bases that were read are TGTGCCAGCAGCCACTGGGGGGGCGCGGCAGAAACGCTGTAT. This codes for CASSHWGGAAETLY. The entire CDR3 protein reads CASSHWGGAAETLYF.

About this clone itself: The gene names here belong to mouse. The read comes to an end 1 residue before the CDR3 does, leaving the germline J gene to fill in the end. The chain links TRBV3 to TRBJ1-2; no clear D. Germline loops: CDR1 SNHLY, CDR2 FYNGKV (reference sequence). CDR3 length: 13 residues. V shed 5 bases and J shed 0 bases, with 7 bases lying between them. The CDR3 here is CASSPASNSDYTF. CDR3 DNA (partial): TGTGCCAGCAGCCCGGCATCAAACTCCGACTACACC.

Comments on this clone: The germline and genes are mouse ones. The CDR3 is CASSLFRADNQAPLF. CDR3 DNA, as far as it was read: TGTGCCAGCAGTCTCTTCAGGGCGGACAACCAGGCTCCGCTT. The J gene is TRBJ1-5, the V gene TRBV26; perhaps TRBD1 as D (5 bases). With the read ending 1 residue before the CDR3 end, the germline J gene is used to fill in that end. Trimming cost V 3 bases and J 2 bases, with 11 bases left between them. The CDR3 covers 15 residues. CDR1 and CDR2 from the germline V gene are KGHPV and FQNQEV (reference sequence).

This clone has a handful of counts. The genes and germline here are from mouse. The CDR3 end lies 1 residue beyond the end of the read and is filled in from the germline J gene. The gene calls are TRBV16 and TRBJ2-3; D is possibly TRBD2 (7 bases). CDR1 and CDR2 from the germline V gene are SGHSA and FRNQAP. The V end lost 1 base, the J end lost 0 bases, and 11 bases lay between the germline ends. This CDR3 comprises 16 residues. CDR3 DNA (partial): TGTGCAAGCAGCTTAGCCGGGGGGCCTAGTGCAGAAACGCTGTAT. It codes for CASSLAGGPSAETLY. The whole CDR3 sequence reads CASSLAGGPSAETLYF.

About this clone: Genes here carry mouse names. The read ends 1 residue shy of where the CDR3 ends; the end is completed using the germline J gene. This chain connects TRBV19 to TRBJ2-7; 8 nucleotides align to TRBD2. The CDR3 is 13 residues long. Germline trimming cut 5 bases from V and 4 bases from J; bases unmatched to any gene: 5. The germline gives CDR1 FNHDT, CDR2 SITEND (reference sequence). The CDR3 loop is CASSLNWGYEQYF. Incomplete CDR3 DNA: TGTGCCAGCAGCTTAAACTGGGGGTATGAACAGTAC.

On this clone itself: The germline and genes are mouse ones. The CDR3 is cut off 1 residue early in the read; its end comes from the germline J gene. V and J are TRBV26 and TRBJ1-3, with D uncertain. The CDR3 sequence is 13 residues long. Germline V lookup: CDR1 KGHPV, CDR2 FQNQEV (reference sequence). The germline V and J ends were trimmed by 4 bases and 0 bases, with 4 bases remaining between them. The CDR3 is CASSQISGNTLYF. The covered CDR3 bases are TGTGCCAGCAGTCAAATTTCTGGAAATACGCTCTAT. The full variable domain, in which reference TRBV26 and TRBJ1-3 provide the parts outside the CDR3, is NSKVIQTPRYLVKGQGQKAKMRCIPEKGHPVVFWYQQNKNNEFKFLINFQNQEVLQQIDMTEKRFSAECPSNSPCSLEIQSSEAGDSALYLCASSQISGNTLYFGEGSRLIVV.